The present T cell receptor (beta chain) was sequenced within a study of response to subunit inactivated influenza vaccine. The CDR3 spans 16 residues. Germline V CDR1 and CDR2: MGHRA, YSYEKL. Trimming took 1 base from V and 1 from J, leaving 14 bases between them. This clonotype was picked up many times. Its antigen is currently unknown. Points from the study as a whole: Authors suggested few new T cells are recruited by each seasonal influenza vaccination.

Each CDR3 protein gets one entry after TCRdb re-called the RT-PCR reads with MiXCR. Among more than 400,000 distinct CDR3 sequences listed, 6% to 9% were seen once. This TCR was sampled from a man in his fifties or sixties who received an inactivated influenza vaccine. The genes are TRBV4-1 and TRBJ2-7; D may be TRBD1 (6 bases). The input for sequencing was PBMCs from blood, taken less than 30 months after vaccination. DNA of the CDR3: TGCGCCAGCAGCCAAGTGGCCCCCGGACAGTCCTACGAGCAGTACTTC. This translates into CASSQVAPGQSYEQYF.